The T cell receptor beta chain described here comes from a study of OX40 agonist ivuxolimab in advanced cancers. Sequenced by immunoSEQ multiplex PCR; TCRdb stores in-frame clones only, minus some. The data hold about 77,000 clones, with approximately 81% observed a single time. Trimming shortened V by 1 base and J by 4 bases, and 6 bases separated the two germline ends. CDR1 is SGHVS, CDR2 FNYEAQ, per germline. This CDR3 contains 13 residues. The sequence came from an adult with an advanced solid tumor such as melanoma, head and neck, liver or kidney cancer. This material consisted of CD4+ or CD8+ T cells sorted from blood, taken in a trial of the OX40 agonist ivuxolimab. The chain combines TRBV7-6 with TRBJ2-3; unclear D gene. CDR3 region: CASSLGIADTQYF. CDR3 in DNA: TGTGCCAGCAGCTTAGGCATAGCAGATACGCAGTATTTT. Filled out from reference TRBV7-6 and TRBJ2-3, the complete variable domain reads GAGVSQSPRYKVTKRGQDVALRCDPISGHVSLYWYRQALGQGPEFLTYFNYEAQQDKSGLPNDRFSAERPEGSISTLTIQRTEQRDSAMYRCASSLGIADTQYFGPGTRLTVL.